This entry concerns a single T cell receptor (beta chain). Its antigen is currently unknown. The data belong to a study of graft-versus-host responses after intestinal transplantation. Turning to the study itself: Every transplant recipient was induced with anti-thymocyte globulin, then maintained on tacrolimus and steroids for two to three years.

Trimming stripped 2 bases from V and 2 bases from J, with 7 bases between. Per germline, CDR1 MNHNY and CDR2 SVGAGI (reference sequence). This CDR3 is built from 14 residues. TCRdb's copy holds only in-frame clones and misses some; the assay was immunoSEQ multiplex PCR. The profile shows about 26,000 clones, about four fifths of them singletons. Study results and limitations: Investigators detected GvH clones in recipient marrow, with some emerging earlier in ileum or blood. Among circulating GvH clones, peak levels were associated with early post-transplant declines in HvG clones. Subjects displaying graft-donor T cell macrochimerism possessed elevated graft-versus-host to host-versus-graft clonal ratios inside allografts.

V usage is TRBV6-6 and J usage is TRBJ1-3; D is ambiguous. The origin of this receptor is a human donor who received an intestinal transplant. Sequencing was performed on unstimulated CD4+ T cells sorted from spleen or lymph node cells, taken before intestinal transplant. CDR3 loop: CASSYGEAGNTIYF. In nucleotides, the CDR3 is TGTGCCAGCAGTTACGGGGAGGCTGGAAACACCATATATTTT.